The clone carrying this T cell receptor (beta chain) was seen ten or more times. Its specificity is not known. Each diagnosis was grounded in clinical symptoms, serum thyroxine and TRAb, thyroid ultrasound, and orbital computed tomography. The data belong to a study of T cells in Graves' hyperthyroidism and ophthalmopathy. It was RNA transcripts that yielded the amplified TCR beta CDR3 regions. The study used the HTBI primer set for a first-round RT-PCR of the TCR CDR3. TCRdb re-derived calls from the multiplex PCR reads in MiXCR, one entry per CDR3 protein. The sample lists about 610,000 distinct CDR3 sequences; about 15% were seen once. Whole-study results and caveats: Within blood appeared most thyroid clonotypes that had expanded above 0.001.

V was clipped by 2 bases and J by 5 bases; unmatched bases: 8. The CDR3 consists of 15 residues. The germline CDR1 and CDR2 sequences are SQVTM and ANQGSEA. The chain carries TRBV29-1 and TRBJ2-7; 11 bases are a match to TRBD2. The sequencing sample was made of blood. The TCR sequence derives from a woman aged 40 to 49 with Graves' ophthalmopathy. The DNA of the CDR3 is TGCAGCGTTGAACTTTCCGGGACTAGCGGAGACGAGCAGTACTTC. Protein product: CSVELSGTSGDEQYF.